One and the same sample provided the 7 T cell receptor beta chains below, sequenced in a study of tumor and adjacent non-tumor tissue in lung cancer. The library came from three nested PCR rounds adapted from ARM-PCR protocols. One entry per CDR3 protein, called by TCRdb with MiXCR from the multiplex PCR reads. The sample carries about 44,000 distinct CDR3 sequences, roughly 60% recorded once. The template was RNA from unsorted bulk tissue. Distant lung tissue was collected more than 3 cm away from the tumor edge. Sequences were obtained from distant non-tumor lung tissue. The origin of the receptors is a woman aged 40 to 50 with non-small cell lung cancer.

This clonotype was seen only once. The chain is built from TRBV11-3 and TRBJ2-3; a weak D match, TRBD1 (5 bases). The V gene's germline CDR1 is SGHNT and CDR2 YENEEA. Trimming left V 5 bases short and J 14 bases short, with 23 bases between. This CDR3 spans 14 amino acids. CDR3 sequence reads: CASSPSLDTDTRYF. CDR3 nucleotides: TGTGCCAGCAGCCCAAGTCTGGACACAGATACACGGTATTTT.

This clonotype was counted many times. J is TRBJ1-4 and V is TRBV4-2; no definite D call. The CDR3 contains 14 residues. Trimming removed 0 bases from V and 4 bases from J, with 6 bases in between. Germline CDR1 and CDR2: LGHNA and YNFKEQ. The CDR3 bases are TGTGCCAGCAGCCAAGAGGACGGTAATGAAAAACTGTTTTTT. Its translation is CASSQEDGNEKLFF.

The V and J genes are TRBV15 and TRBJ2-1; 11 bases are shared with TRBD2. The J segment lost 1 base and the V segment lost 7 bases, leaving 6 bases of the junction unmatched. Germline-derived CDR1 and CDR2 are LNHNV and YYDKDF (reference sequence). The CDR3 spans 16 residues. The CDR3 is CATNTLAGGSYNEQFF. Written as DNA, the CDR3 is TGTGCCACCAACACTCTAGCGGGGGGTTCCTACAATGAGCAGTTCTTC.

There are many counts of this clonotype. The chain uses TRBV29-1 and TRBJ2-5; TRBD1 agrees at 7 bases. The germline CDR1 and CDR2 sequences are SQVTM and ANQGSEA. This CDR3 is 18 amino acids long. The trim removed 0 bases at V and 3 bases at J, leaving 16 bases unmatched. CDR3 in amino acids: CSVEDPETGIWGKETQYF. The CDR3, as DNA: TGCAGCGTTGAAGATCCGGAGACAGGGATTTGGGGCAAAGAGACCCAGTACTTC.

Worth noting for this clonotype: The final CDR3 position lacks the conserved phenylalanine or tryptophan, pointing to a likely read error. J is TRBJ2-5 and V is TRBV11-2, with 9 bases matching TRBD2. The CDR3 is 15 amino acids. Looked up from germline, CDR1 is SGHAT and CDR2 is FQNNGV. This chain's CDR3 is CAGSRSTSGRETQYS. In nucleotides, the CDR3 is TGTGCCGGCAGTCGGTCCACTAGCGGGCGGGAGACCCAGTACTCC.

This clonotype rates as large (0.1 to 1%). The chain employs TRBV11-2 and TRBJ2-7; no reliable D call. Trimming left V 2 bases short and J 5 bases short, with 7 bases between. The CDR3 is 12 residues long. CDR1 is SGHAT and CDR2 is FQNNGV in the germline V gene. The CDR3 bases are TGTGCCAGCAGCTTAACCCAGGACGAGCAGTACTTC. Translating gives CASSLTQDEQYF.

The CDR3 DNA reads as TGTGCCAGCAGCTTTTCTAGCGGGGTATCGACAGATACGCAGTATTTT. Protein product: CASSFSSGVSTDTQYF. This chain joins TRBV11-2 and TRBJ2-3; 9 positions match TRBD2. V trimming: 3 bases; J trimming: 3 bases; junction bases outside the gene matches: 7. Per germline, CDR1 SGHAT and CDR2 FQNNGV. There are 16 residues in the CDR3. Together with reference TRBV11-2 and TRBJ2-3, the CDR3 gives the full variable domain: EAGVAQSPRYKIIEKRQSVAFWCNPISGHATLYWYQQILGQGPKLLIQFQNNGVVDDSQLPKDRFSAERLKGVDSTLKIQPAKLEDSAVYLCASSFSSGVSTDTQYFGPGTRLTVL.